This T cell receptor (beta chain) comes out of a study of identical twins (dated by TCRdb to about 2016). In the study overall: The study deep-sequenced TCR alpha and beta repertoires from monozygotic twins, unrelated adults of various ages and cord blood to test whether fetal clonotypes persist. Replicate twin experiments were performed at different times using different library preparation protocols to rule out contamination. Points the paper makes about the study in general: Zero-insertion analyses could be partly confounded by invariant T cells such as MAIT and iNKT, although diverse VJ usage argued against such confounding for most clonotypes. Conclusions relied on cross-sectional statistical analysis, since the same donors could not be followed over many years. Excess twin sharing in beta out-of-frame sequences was weaker because fewer shared sequences lowered the signal-to-noise ratio. In monozygotic twins, recombination models systematically underestimated out-of-frame TCR alpha sharing, but the models matched the sharing seen between unrelated individuals. Fewer insertions were carried by abundant cord blood beta clonotypes, a similar but weaker trend appeared in young adult naive repertoires, and no such trend appeared in memory repertoires. Out-of-frame TCR alpha sequences shared between twins showed an excess of low generation-probability sequences compared with coincidental sharing between unrelated individuals.

Only healthy Caucasian donors were included. The twin cohort comprised three pairs of female monozygotic twins, all aged roughly 18 to 29 years. Positive isolation kits from Invitrogen were used to isolate CD4+ and CD8+ T cell populations. In this sample, this clonotype turned up a few times. Its cognate antigen has yet to be identified. Base qualities are not at hand, and no much larger clone is one base apart. Libraries were built with 5' RACE. The instrument given in TCRdb is Illumina HiSeq 2000. A universal primer binding site was added through template switching, and the final cDNA carried a unique molecular identifier so that TCR cDNA molecules could be counted accurately. First-strand cDNA for TCR alpha and beta chains was synthesized from specific primers in the conserved constant-segment region. To control for contamination, every cDNA library carried two barcodes: a SMART-Mk sample barcode plus Illumina barcodes. TruSeq adapter sequences and Illumina sample barcodes were added in two successive PCR steps. The TCR alpha and beta cDNA libraries were sequenced on the Illumina HiSeq platform using custom primers. Processing in the source paper ran as follows. Unique molecular identifiers were extracted from raw reads with MiGEC, and CDR3 positions were determined with MiXCR. Recombination models were inferred per individual with the repgenHMM and IGoR tools using an EM algorithm. The tcR package in R was used for shared clonotype analysis, with sharing normalized by the product of cloneset sizes. To study raw recombination free of thymic and clonal selection effects, out-of-frame nonproductive sequences were analyzed. TCRdb cleaned the public reads at Q25 with fastp, built clones with MiXCR and kept in-frame beta chains. Each entry is one CDR3 protein sequence, shown with its most common DNA and genes. TCRdb's processing, not the study's, gives the V and J calls here. The sample has 430,000 or so distinct CDR3 sequences on record, more than 20% of them singletons. The ten largest make up over 2.5% of the sample.

V is clipped by 4 bases and J by 5 bases, and the sequence between their germline boundaries is 21 bases long. The germline V gene provides CDR1 SGHRS and CDR2 YFSETQ. The CDR3 numbers 17 residues from cysteine through phenylalanine. Only CDR3 DNA is held: 51 bases, read in frame from base 1. Another study also made use of these data, one on T cells expressing NK-cell markers. Reported in the second study: Three sorted T-cell subsets (CD3+CD56+NKG2C+, CD3+CD56+NKG2C- and CD3+CD56-NKG2C+) from roughly eight donors had their TCR beta-chain repertoires profiled. Seven of the eight sequenced donors were HCMV-seropositive and one was HCMV-seronegative. In several experiments an anti-gammadeltaTCR antibody was added to restrict sorting to alphabetaTCR-expressing T cells. In 5 to 7 donors, the dominant CD3+CD56+NKG2C+ clonotypes were found to rank among the top 10 CD8+ clonotypes and to make up roughly 1.0-7.5% of CD8+ T cells. Those dominant clonotypes were again the most abundant among CD3+CD56-NKG2C+ cells in a handful of donors, at roughly 25-65%. It remained unclear whether the expanded NKG2C-expressing T cell clones were specific for HCMV antigens. The eight sequenced donors were randomly selected healthy volunteers, three men and five women. To determine HCMV serostatus, a commercial ELISA kit was used to detect HCMV-specific IgG in serum. MIGEC was used to demultiplex reads and group reads by UMI, and MiTCR was used to assemble and quantify clonotypes. To exclude erroneous sequences, only TCR cDNA sequences supported by at least two reads were retained. The tcR package was used for downstream repertoire analysis, and clonotypes were matched across fractions by CDR3 nucleotide sequence plus V segment. VDJmatch was used to annotate antigen specificity against VDJdb, with one amino acid substitution in CDR3 allowed.

The sample was CD4+ T cells sorted from blood. This clonotype was sampled from a woman under 30 in good health. Recombination linked TRBV5-1 to TRBJ1-4; the D region possibly corresponds to TRBD1 (6 bases align). The CDR3 protein: CASSPLVRDKENEKLFF. In nucleotides, the sequence is TGCGCCAGCAGCCCCCTCGTCCGGGACAAGGAAAATGAAAAACTGTTTTTT.